The rows below give T cell receptor beta chains drawn from one sample of a study of cytomegalovirus exposure and HLA in healthy donors. TCRdb keeps only in-frame clones here, not all; method: immunoSEQ multiplex PCR. The repertoire consists of roughly 330,000 clones, with 75% to 90% occurring once and the leading ten covering approximately 1.1%. The sequenced sample consisted of PBMCs. The source is a woman aged 25 to 39 in good health and CMV-seropositive. CDR3s include the opening cysteine and the closing phenylalanine or tryptophan. D genes are given only for firm matches. Not every row has a clone size; where given, it reads once, few, many or a size class.

clone_size: NA; v_call: TRBV2; d_call: TRBD1; j_call: TRBJ2-7; cdr3_nt: TGTGCCAGCAGTCGTCCCGGGACAGGGAGGTACGAGCAGTACTTC; cdr3_aa: CASSRPGTGRYEQYF
clone_size: NA; v_call: TRBV18; d_call: TRBD1; j_call: TRBJ2-2; cdr3_nt: TGTGCCAGCTCTCCAAGGGGGACAGCGAACACCGGGGAGCTGTTTTTT; cdr3_aa: CASSPRGTANTGELFF
clone_size: NA; v_call: TRBV6-5; d_call: TRBD2; j_call: TRBJ2-3; cdr3_nt: TGTGCCAGCAGTTACCGGGGGGGGTCTGGGACAGATACGCAGTATTTT; cdr3_aa: CASSYRGGSGTDTQYF
clone_size: NA; v_call: TRBV19; d_call: TRBD1; j_call: TRBJ1-4; cdr3_nt: TGTGCCAGTAGTCTCGGACAGGGGAGGAGTGAAAAACTGTTTTTT; cdr3_aa: CASSLGQGRSEKLFF
clone_size: few; v_call: TRBV5-1; d_call: NA; j_call: TRBJ1-3; cdr3_nt: TGCGCCAGCAGCCGCTCCGTGGGCGGAGGAAACACCATATATTTT; cdr3_aa: CASSRSVGGGNTIYF
clone_size: NA; v_call: TRBV19; d_call: TRBD1; j_call: TRBJ2-7; cdr3_nt: TGTGCCAGTAGTGCGGACAGGGCCTACGAGCAGTACTTC; cdr3_aa: CASSADRAYEQYF
clone_size: NA; v_call: TRBV14; d_call: NA; j_call: TRBJ2-1; cdr3_nt: TGTGCCAGCAGCCAAAGCCATGTGGGAGCCTTACCACCCTCCTACAATGAGCAGTTCTTC; cdr3_aa: CASSQSHVGALPPSYNEQFF
clone_size: NA; v_call: TRBV19; d_call: NA; j_call: TRBJ1-2; cdr3_nt: TGTGCCAGTAGTATAGACATCACTAACTATGGCTACACCTTC; cdr3_aa: CASSIDITNYGYTF
clone_size: NA; v_call: TRBV7-2; d_call: TRBD1; j_call: TRBJ2-1; cdr3_nt: TGTGCCAGCAGCCCCCGGACAGGGGGAAGCGGCCCCGAGCAGTTCTTC; cdr3_aa: CASSPRTGGSGPEQFF
clone_size: NA; v_call: TRBV5-1; d_call: NA; j_call: TRBJ2-1; cdr3_nt: TGCGCCAGCAGCTTAGTAGTGTCCAATGAGCAGTTCTTC; cdr3_aa: CASSLVVSNEQFF
clone_size: NA; v_call: TRBV18; d_call: NA; j_call: TRBJ2-2; cdr3_nt: TGTGCCAGCTCACCACAGGAGATCGGGGAGCTGTTTTTT; cdr3_aa: CASSPQEIGELFF
clone_size: NA; v_call: TRBV5-1; d_call: TRBD1; j_call: TRBJ2-1; cdr3_nt: TGCGCCAGCAGCCCGAGGACAGGGGGCGATGAGCAGTTCTTC; cdr3_aa: CASSPRTGGDEQFF
clone_size: NA; v_call: TRBV7-2; d_call: NA; j_call: TRBJ2-5; cdr3_nt: TGTGCCAGCAGCTTAGCGATCACGGGTGGGGAGACCCAGTACTTC; cdr3_aa: CASSLAITGGETQYF
clone_size: NA; v_call: TRBV7-6; d_call: NA; j_call: TRBJ1-2; cdr3_nt: TGTGCCAGCAGCCCCGACCCAGGTGGGATGGGTGGCTACACCTTC; cdr3_aa: CASSPDPGGMGGYTF
clone_size: NA; v_call: TRBV5-1; d_call: TRBD2; j_call: TRBJ2-7; cdr3_nt: TGCGCCAGCAGCTTGGTCGGGACTAGCTCGTCCTACGAGCAGTACTTC; cdr3_aa: CASSLVGTSSSYEQYF
clone_size: few; v_call: TRBV6-4; d_call: NA; j_call: TRBJ2-1; cdr3_nt: TGTGCCAGCAGTGACTCCGGACTGATCAATGAGCAGTTCTTC; cdr3_aa: CASSDSGLINEQFF
clone_size: NA; v_call: TRBV28; d_call: TRBD1; j_call: TRBJ1-5; cdr3_nt: TGTGCCAGCAGGAGTGGGACAGGTTGGGATCAGCCCCAGCATTTT; cdr3_aa: CASRSGTGWDQPQHF
clone_size: NA; v_call: TRBV29-1; d_call: TRBD1; j_call: TRBJ2-7; cdr3_nt: TGCAGCGTTGAAGGACAGGGCGACGAGCAGTACTTC; cdr3_aa: CSVEGQGDEQYF
clone_size: NA; v_call: TRBV4-2; d_call: TRBD1; j_call: TRBJ1-5; cdr3_nt: TGTGCCAGCAGCCAAGTCGGGACAGAAAATCAGCCCCAGCATTTT; cdr3_aa: CASSQVGTENQPQHF
clone_size: NA; v_call: TRBV7-9; d_call: NA; j_call: TRBJ2-7; cdr3_nt: TGTGCCAGCAGCTTAGTAGGGGGTCCGGGACCACGGTCCTACGAGCAGTACTTC; cdr3_aa: CASSLVGGPGPRSYEQYF
clone_size: NA; v_call: TRBV27; d_call: NA; j_call: TRBJ2-2; cdr3_nt: TGTGCCAGCACCTCACTACGGACGGGAACCGGGGAGCTGTTTTTT; cdr3_aa: CASTSLRTGTGELFF
clone_size: NA; v_call: TRBV28; d_call: NA; j_call: TRBJ1-5; cdr3_nt: TGTGCCAGCAGAAAAGCAGGGGTTACCAATCAGCCCCAGCATTTT; cdr3_aa: CASRKAGVTNQPQHF
clone_size: once; v_call: TRBV5-1; d_call: NA; j_call: TRBJ2-5; cdr3_nt: TGCGCCAGCAGCTCTGCGGCTCGGGGGCCCCTTCAAGAGACCCAGTACTTC; cdr3_aa: CASSSAARGPLQETQYF
clone_size: once; v_call: TRBV5-1; d_call: TRBD2; j_call: TRBJ2-7; cdr3_nt: TGCGCCAGCAGCCCAACCCAGACTAGCGGGAGATACGAGCAGTACTTC; cdr3_aa: CASSPTQTSGRYEQYF
clone_size: once; v_call: TRBV7-8; d_call: TRBD2; j_call: TRBJ2-1; cdr3_nt: TGTGCCAGCAGCTTAGGTCTGCCACTAGCGGGAGTTTTTGATGAGCAGTTCTTC; cdr3_aa: CASSLGLPLAGVFDEQFF
clone_size: NA; v_call: TRBV10-2; d_call: NA; j_call: TRBJ2-5; cdr3_nt: TGCGCCAGCAGGGGACAAGAGACCCAGTACTTC; cdr3_aa: CASRGQETQYF
clone_size: once; v_call: TRBV5-6; d_call: TRBD2; j_call: TRBJ2-4; cdr3_nt: TGTGCCAGCAGCTTCTCCGGGAGGGCCAACATTCAGTACTTC; cdr3_aa: CASSFSGRANIQYF